The 14 T cell receptor beta chains reported below all come from one sample, sequenced in a study of blood T cell repertoires in COVID-19 (dated by TCRdb to between 2020 and 2021). The library relied on the immunoSEQ multiplex PCR assay. TCRdb provides this immuneACCESS table in a form limited to in-frame rearrangements. Some clones are lacking; in checked studies, under half of them reflect an unresolved V gene, and why the rest are absent is not known. In all, the sample holds 400,000 or so clones, and around 91% of those were seen once. Around 1.5% of the sample is held by the ten biggest clonotypes. The sequenced sample consisted of peripheral blood. The receptors originated from a woman between 40 and 50 years old with COVID-19, enrolled during active disease.

The chain has TRBV30 and TRBJ2-5, with 11 bases identical to TRBD1. The J segment lost 4 bases and the V segment lost 7 bases, leaving 17 bases of the junction unmatched. Germline V gene data show CDR1 as GTSNPN and CDR2 as SVGIG (reference sequence). The CDR3 extends over 17 amino acids. DNA of the CDR3: TGTGCCTCTATGCAACCGACGGGACAGGGGGTTCGAGAGACCCAGTACTTC. Translating gives CASMQPTGQGVRETQYF. Full variable domain (missing parts from reference TRBV30 and TRBJ2-5): SQTIHQWPATLVQPVGSPLSLECTVEGTSNPNLYWYRQAAGRGLQLLFYSVGIGQISSEVPQNLSASRPQDRQFILSSKKLLLSDSGFYLCASMQPTGQGVRETQYFGPGTRLLVL.

CDR3 region: CASSRAGENTEAFF. CDR3 DNA: TGTGCCAGCAGCCGCGCGGGGGAGAACACTGAAGCTTTCTTT. The genes are TRBV27 and TRBJ1-1, with a tentative D call TRBD1 (5 bases). Germline assignment: CDR1 MNHEY and CDR2 SMNVEV (reference sequence). CDR3 length: 14 amino acids. Trimming shortened V by 6 bases and J by 1 base, and 12 bases separated the two germline ends.

V usage is TRBV2 and J usage is TRBJ2-5; D gene uncertain. The CDR3 contains 12 residues. With 6 bases removed from V and 4 bases from J, the gap between germline ends came to 9 bases. The germline V gene encodes CDR1 SNHLY and CDR2 FYNNEI. The CDR3 sequence is CASSVSAETQYF. The CDR3 bases are TGTGCCAGCAGCGTTAGTGCAGAGACCCAGTACTTC.

This chain links TRBV27 with TRBJ2-2, with a weak D call TRBD1 (5 bases). The CDR3 sequence is 16 residues long. Germline V CDR1 and CDR2: MNHEY, SMNVEV (reference sequence). V was cut by 2 bases and J by 2 bases, with 12 bases left in between. The CDR3: CASSLGPGINTGELFF. The CDR3 DNA sequence: TGTGCCAGCAGTTTAGGGCCAGGGATTAACACCGGGGAGCTGTTTTTT.

This clone has only a few counts. V usage is TRBV4-3 and J usage is TRBJ2-1, with D perhaps TRBD2 (5 bases). This CDR3 is built from 16 residues. V was clipped by 0 bases and J by 4 bases, with 13 bases between them. CDR1 and CDR2 (germline): LGHNA, YSLEER. The DNA of the CDR3 is TGCGCCAGCAGCCAAGAATCACTAGGGAATTACAATGAGCAGTTCTTC. As protein: CASSQESLGNYNEQFF.

The chain carries TRBV4-3 and TRBJ2-3; D might be TRBD2 (6 bases). V lost 3 bases to trimming and J lost 0 bases, with 13 bases between them. CDR3 length equals 16 residues. Germline V gives CDR1 LGHNA, CDR2 YSLEER. The chain's CDR3 is CASSQEAGSSTDTQYF. CDR3 in DNA: TGCGCCAGCAGCCAGGAAGCGGGCTCTAGCACAGATACGCAGTATTTT.

This clone was found once. This chain uses TRBV24-1 with TRBJ1-2, with D possibly TRBD1 on 6 matching bases. The V gene's germline CDR1 is KGHDR and CDR2 SFDVKD. The CDR3 consists of 15 residues. Trimming removed 4 bases at V and 4 bases at J, with 15 bases between. CDR3 coding DNA: TGTGCCACCAGTGACGGGGGGCGAGATCGCTATGGCTACACCTTC. This translates into CATSDGGRDRYGYTF.

The V gene is TRBV2, the J gene TRBJ1-6, with 7 bases fitting TRBD1. In germline, CDR1 is SNHLY, CDR2 FYNNEI. V was clipped by 6 bases and J by 9 bases; unmatched bases: 8. CDR3 length equals 14 residues. CDR3 bases: TGTGCCAGCAGCCCGGGACAGAAAATTTCACCCCTCCACTTT. It encodes CASSPGQKISPLHF. Using reference TRBV2 and TRBJ1-6 for the parts outside the CDR3, the full variable domain is EPEVTQTPSHQVTQMGQEVILRCVPISNHLYFYWYRQILGQKVEFLVSFYNNEISEKSEIFDDQFSVERPDGSNFTLKIRSTKLEDSAMYFCASSPGQKISPLHFGNGTRLTVT.

The chain couples TRBV2 to TRBJ2-5, with D maybe TRBD1 (5 bases). The CDR3 extends over 13 amino acids. The V gene lost 7 bases and the J gene lost 5 bases, with 14 bases spanning the gap. Per the germline V gene, CDR1 is SNHLY and CDR2 is FYNNEI. CDR3 in amino acids: CASIFQGRETQYF. CDR3 DNA: TGTGCCAGCATTTTTCAGGGAAGGGAGACCCAGTACTTC.

The chain combines TRBV4-3 with TRBJ2-7, with 7 bases matching TRBD1. CDR1 is LGHNA, CDR2 YSLEER, per germline. The length of the CDR3 is 14 residues. With 0 bases clipped from V and 1 base from J, the junction kept 0 bases outside the gene matches. The CDR3 spells CASSQDRGSYEQYF. The CDR3 region has the DNA TGCGCCAGCAGCCAAGACAGGGGGTCCTACGAGCAGTACTTC.

The V gene is TRBV5-4, the J gene TRBJ1-4, with 7 bases lining up with TRBD1. Germline CDR1 reads SGHNT; CDR2 reads YYREEE (reference sequence). V lost 2 bases to trimming and J lost 5 bases; unmatched junction nucleotides: 6. This CDR3 region has 15 residues. CDR3 bases: TGTGCCAGCAGCTTACAGACAGGGTTGAATGAAAAACTGTTTTTT. Translation gives CASSLQTGLNEKLFF.

The J gene is TRBJ1-5, the V gene TRBV27, with TRBD1 matching 8 bases. Germline-derived CDR1 and CDR2 are MNHEY and SMNVEV (reference sequence). The CDR3 has 15 amino acids. Trimming cost V 3 bases and J 2 bases; bases outside gene matches: 3. The CDR3 is CASSFSTGGNQPQHF. Here the CDR3 DNA reads TGTGCCAGCAGTTTTTCGACAGGGGGCAATCAGCCCCAGCATTTT.

The gene calls are TRBV16 and TRBJ2-1; 11 bases are shared with TRBD2. V shed 2 bases, J shed 5 bases, and the junction held 11 bases outside the gene matches. The CDR3 length is 18 residues. In germline, CDR1 is KGHSY, CDR2 FQNENV. The CDR3: CASSQIAGGHSLNNEQFF. CDR3 DNA sequence: TGTGCCAGCAGCCAAATAGCGGGGGGGCACTCATTGAACAATGAGCAGTTCTTC.

The chain couples TRBV29-1 to TRBJ1-2, with 7 bases matching TRBD1. V lost 7 bases, J lost 0 bases, and 5 bases stayed unmatched. The CDR3 has 13 amino acids. Germline V gene sequence: CDR1 SQVTM, CDR2 ANQGSEA. CDR3 sequence: CSAGQVPNYGYTF. As DNA, the CDR3 is TGCAGCGCAGGACAGGTCCCTAACTATGGCTACACCTTC.